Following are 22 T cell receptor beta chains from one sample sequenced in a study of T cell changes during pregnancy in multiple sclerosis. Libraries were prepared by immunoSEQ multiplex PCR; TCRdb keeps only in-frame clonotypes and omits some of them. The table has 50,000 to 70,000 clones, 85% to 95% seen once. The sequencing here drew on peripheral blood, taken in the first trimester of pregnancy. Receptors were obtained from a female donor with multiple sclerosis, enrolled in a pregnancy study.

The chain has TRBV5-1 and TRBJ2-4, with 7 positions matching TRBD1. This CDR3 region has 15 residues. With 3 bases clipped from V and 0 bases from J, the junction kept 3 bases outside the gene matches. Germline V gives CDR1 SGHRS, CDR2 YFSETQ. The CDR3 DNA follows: TGCGCCAGCAGCTACGGACAGGAAGCCAAAAACATTCAGTACTTC. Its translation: CASSYGQEAKNIQYF.

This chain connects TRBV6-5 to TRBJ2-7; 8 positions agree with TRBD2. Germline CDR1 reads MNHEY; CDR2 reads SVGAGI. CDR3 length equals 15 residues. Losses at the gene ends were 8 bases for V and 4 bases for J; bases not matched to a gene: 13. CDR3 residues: CASVPLGGGRYEQYF. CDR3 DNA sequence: TGTGCCAGCGTCCCCCTTGGCGGGGGGAGGTACGAGCAGTACTTC.

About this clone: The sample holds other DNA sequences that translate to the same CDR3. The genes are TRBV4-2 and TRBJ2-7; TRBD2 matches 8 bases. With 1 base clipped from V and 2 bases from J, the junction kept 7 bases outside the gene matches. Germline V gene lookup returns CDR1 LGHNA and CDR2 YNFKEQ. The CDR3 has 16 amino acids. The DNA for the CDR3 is TGTGCCAGCAGCCAAGTTCGCGGGGGGACCACCTACGAGCAGTACTTC. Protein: CASSQVRGGTTYEQYF.

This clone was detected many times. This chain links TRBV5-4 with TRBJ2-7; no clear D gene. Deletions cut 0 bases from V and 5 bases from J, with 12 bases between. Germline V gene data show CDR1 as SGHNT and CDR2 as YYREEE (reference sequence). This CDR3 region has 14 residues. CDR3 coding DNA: TGTGCCAGCAGCTTGGTGGCAGGATCAAACGAGCAGTACTTC. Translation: CASSLVAGSNEQYF.

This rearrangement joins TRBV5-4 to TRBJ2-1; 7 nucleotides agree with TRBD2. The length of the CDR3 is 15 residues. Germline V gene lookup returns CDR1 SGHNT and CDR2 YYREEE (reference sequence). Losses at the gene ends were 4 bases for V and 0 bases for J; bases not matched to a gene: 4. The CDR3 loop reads CASSPRGSSYNEQFF. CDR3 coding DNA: TGTGCCAGCAGCCCGCGGGGGAGCTCCTACAATGAGCAGTTCTTC.

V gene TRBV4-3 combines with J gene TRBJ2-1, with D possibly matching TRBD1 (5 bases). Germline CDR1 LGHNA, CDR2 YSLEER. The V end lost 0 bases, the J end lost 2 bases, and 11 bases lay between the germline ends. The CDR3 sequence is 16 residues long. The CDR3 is CASSQEGQGTYNEQFF. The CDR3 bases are TGCGCCAGCAGCCAAGAGGGGCAGGGAACCTACAATGAGCAGTTCTTC.

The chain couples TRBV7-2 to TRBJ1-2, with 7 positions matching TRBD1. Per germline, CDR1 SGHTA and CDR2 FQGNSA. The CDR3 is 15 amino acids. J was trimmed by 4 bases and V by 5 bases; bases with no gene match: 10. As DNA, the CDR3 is TGTGCCAGCAGCCCACGACAGGGAGCGGGCTATGGCTACACCTTC. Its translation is CASSPRQGAGYGYTF.

The CDR3 loop is CASNSQGADQPQHF. The CDR3 nucleotides read TGTGCCAGCAACTCGCAGGGGGCTGACCAGCCCCAGCATTTT. The chain has TRBV9 and TRBJ1-5; TRBD1 matches at 8 bases. J was trimmed by 7 bases and V by 6 bases; bases with no gene match: 9. The V gene's germline CDR1 is SGDLS and CDR2 YYNGEE. The CDR3 is 14 amino acids.

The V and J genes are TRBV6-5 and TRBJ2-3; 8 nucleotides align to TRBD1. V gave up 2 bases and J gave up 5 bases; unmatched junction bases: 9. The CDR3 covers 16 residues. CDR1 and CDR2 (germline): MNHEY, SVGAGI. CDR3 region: CASSYTVAGGIDTQYF. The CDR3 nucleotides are TGTGCCAGCAGTTACACGGTGGCAGGGGGCATAGATACGCAGTATTTT.

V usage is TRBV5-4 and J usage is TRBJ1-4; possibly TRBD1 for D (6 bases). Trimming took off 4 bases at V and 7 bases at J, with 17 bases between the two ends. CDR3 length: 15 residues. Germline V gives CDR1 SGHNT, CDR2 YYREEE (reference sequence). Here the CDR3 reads CASSPTGRGGEKLFF. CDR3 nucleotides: TGTGCCAGCAGCCCCACAGGGAGGGGAGGTGAAAAACTGTTTTTT.

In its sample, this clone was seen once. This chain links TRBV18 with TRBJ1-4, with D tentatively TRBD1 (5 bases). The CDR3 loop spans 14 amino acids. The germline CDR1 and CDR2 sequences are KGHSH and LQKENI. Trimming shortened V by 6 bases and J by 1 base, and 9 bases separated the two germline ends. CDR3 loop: CASSPGGTNEKLFF. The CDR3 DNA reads TGTGCCAGCTCCCCGGGGGGAACTAATGAAAAACTGTTTTTT.

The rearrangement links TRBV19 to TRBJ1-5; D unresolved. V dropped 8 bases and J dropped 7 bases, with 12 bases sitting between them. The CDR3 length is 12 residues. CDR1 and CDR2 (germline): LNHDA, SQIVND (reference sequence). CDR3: CASGRVGQPQHF. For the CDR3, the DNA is TGTGCCAGTGGGAGGGTGGGGCAGCCCCAGCATTTT.

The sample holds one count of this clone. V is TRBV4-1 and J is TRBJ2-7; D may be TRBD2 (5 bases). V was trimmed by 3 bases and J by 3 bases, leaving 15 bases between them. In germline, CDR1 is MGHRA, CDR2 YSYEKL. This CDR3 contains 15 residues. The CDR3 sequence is CASSQKGIGDYEQYF. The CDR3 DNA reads TGCGCCAGCAGCCAGAAGGGAATCGGGGACTACGAGCAGTACTTC.

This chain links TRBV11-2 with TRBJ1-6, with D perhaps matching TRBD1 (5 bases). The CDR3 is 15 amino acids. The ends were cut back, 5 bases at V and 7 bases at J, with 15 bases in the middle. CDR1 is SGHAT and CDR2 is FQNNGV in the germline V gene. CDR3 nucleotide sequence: TGTGCCAGCAGCCCTAGGGCTCGGGGGAATTCACCCCTCCACTTT. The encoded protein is CASSPRARGNSPLHF.

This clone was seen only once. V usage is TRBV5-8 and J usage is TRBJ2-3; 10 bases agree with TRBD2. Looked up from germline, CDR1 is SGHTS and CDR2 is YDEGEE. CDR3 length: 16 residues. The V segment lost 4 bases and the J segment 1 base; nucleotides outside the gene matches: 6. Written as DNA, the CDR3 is TGTGCCAGCAGCCTGGGGACTAGCGCCCGCACAGATACGCAGTATTTT. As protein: CASSLGTSARTDTQYF.

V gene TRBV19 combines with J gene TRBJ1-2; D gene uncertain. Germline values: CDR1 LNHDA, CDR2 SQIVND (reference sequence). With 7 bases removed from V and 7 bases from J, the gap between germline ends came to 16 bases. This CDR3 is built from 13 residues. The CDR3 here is CASTVRGMGGYTF. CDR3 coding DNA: TGTGCCAGTACGGTCCGGGGTATGGGTGGCTACACCTTC.

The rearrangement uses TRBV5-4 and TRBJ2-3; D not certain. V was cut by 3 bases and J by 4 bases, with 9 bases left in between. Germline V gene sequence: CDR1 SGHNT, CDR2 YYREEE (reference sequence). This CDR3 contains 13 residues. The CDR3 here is CASSSLGADTQYF. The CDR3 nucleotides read TGTGCCAGCAGCTCCCTGGGCGCAGATACGCAGTATTTT. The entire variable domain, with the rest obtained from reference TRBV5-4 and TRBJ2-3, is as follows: ETGVTQSPTHLIKTRGQQVTLRCSSQSGHNTVSWYQQALGQGPQFIFQYYREEENGRGNFPPRFSGLQFPNYSSELNVNALELDDSALYLCASSSLGADTQYFGPGTRLTVL.

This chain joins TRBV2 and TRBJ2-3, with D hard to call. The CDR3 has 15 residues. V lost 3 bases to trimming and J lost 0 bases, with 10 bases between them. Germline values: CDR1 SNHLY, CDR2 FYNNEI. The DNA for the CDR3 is TGTGCCAGCAGTGAGTGGAGAACTAGCACAGATACGCAGTATTTT. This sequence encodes CASSEWRTSTDTQYF. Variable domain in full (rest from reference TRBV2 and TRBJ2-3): EPEVTQTPSHQVTQMGQEVILRCVPISNHLYFYWYRQILGQKVEFLVSFYNNEISEKSEIFDDQFSVERPDGSNFTLKIRSTKLEDSAMYFCASSEWRTSTDTQYFGPGTRLTVL.

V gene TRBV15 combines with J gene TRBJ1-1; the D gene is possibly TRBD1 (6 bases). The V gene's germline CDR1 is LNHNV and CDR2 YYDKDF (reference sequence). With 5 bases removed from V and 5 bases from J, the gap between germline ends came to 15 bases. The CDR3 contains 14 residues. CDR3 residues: CATSENYRATEAFF. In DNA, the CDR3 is TGTGCCACCAGCGAAAATTACAGGGCAACTGAAGCTTTCTTT.

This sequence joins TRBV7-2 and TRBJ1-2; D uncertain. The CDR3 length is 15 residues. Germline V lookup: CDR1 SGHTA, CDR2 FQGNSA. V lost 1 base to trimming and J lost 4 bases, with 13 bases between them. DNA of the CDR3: TGTGCCAGCAGCTTAGGTTCTGGGTCGGGCTATGGCTACACCTTC. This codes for CASSLGSGSGYGYTF.

The CDR3 is CASGGGQGAGGYTF. The CDR3 nucleotides read TGTGCCAGCGGGGGGGGACAGGGGGCAGGTGGCTACACCTTC. The chain links TRBV21-1 to TRBJ1-2; the table's TRBD1 call for D was not verified on the DNA. TRBV21-1 is noted as a pseudogene. The CDR3 length is 14 residues.

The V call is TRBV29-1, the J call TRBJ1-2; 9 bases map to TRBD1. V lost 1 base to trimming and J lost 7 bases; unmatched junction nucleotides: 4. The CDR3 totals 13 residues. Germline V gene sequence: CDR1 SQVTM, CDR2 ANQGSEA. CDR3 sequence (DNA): TGCAGCGTTGAAGGACAGGGGGGCTCTGGCTACACCTTC. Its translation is CSVEGQGGSGYTF.